Listed below are T cell receptor beta chains from one sample, sequenced in a study of T cell changes during pregnancy in multiple sclerosis. The assay was immunoSEQ multiplex PCR, and TCRdb's table has in-frame clones only and misses some. The sample records 100,000 or so clones, approximately 95% being singletons. The sample consisted of peripheral blood, taken after pregnancy. The receptors were sampled from a female donor in good health, enrolled as a control in a pregnancy study. The CDR3 runs from the conserved cysteine through the conserved F or W. A D gene is named only where the DNA matches it firmly. Expanded clones are given a class, and other clones once, few, many or no size at all.

V	D	size	J	CDR3	DNA
TRBV7-9	TRBD1	-	TRBJ2-1	CASSPTGVNEQFF	TGTGCCAGCAGCCCGACAGGGGTAAATGAGCAGTTCTTC
TRBV4-1	TRBD1	once	TRBJ1-2	CASSPGTGRSSYGYTF	TGCGCCAGCAGCCCCGGGACAGGTCGTTCTTCTTATGGCTACACCTTC
TRBV30	-	-	TRBJ2-2	CAWSTGANTGELFF	TGTGCCTGGAGTACAGGCGCGAACACCGGGGAGCTGTTTTTT
TRBV5-5	-	-	TRBJ2-3	CASSLMTEFTDTQYF	TGTGCCAGCAGCTTGATGACAGAATTCACAGATACGCAGTATTTT
TRBV6-1	TRBD2	-	TRBJ2-1	CASRSSGTSGEQFF	TGTGCCAGCAGGTCCTCCGGGACTAGCGGTGAGCAGTTCTTC
TRBV6-5	-	-	TRBJ1-2	CASSYSSAAGYTF	TGTGCCAGCAGTTATTCATCCGCGGCCGGCTACACCTTC
TRBV2	TRBD1	-	TRBJ2-1	CASSGDRGSEQFF	TGTGCCAGCAGTGGGGACAGGGGAAGTGAGCAGTTCTTC
TRBV2	TRBD2	-	TRBJ2-4	CASSGWGSGRVLGNIQYF	TGTGCCAGCAGTGGATGGGGTAGCGGGAGAGTGCTGGGGAACATTCAGTACTTC
TRBV15	-	-	TRBJ2-7	CATSRMTDYEQYF	TGTGCCACCAGCAGAATGACAGACTACGAGCAGTACTTC
TRBV7-9	TRBD1	-	TRBJ2-7	CASSVSARTGSREQYF	TGTGCCAGCAGCGTCTCGGCACGGACAGGGAGCCGTGAGCAGTACTTC
TRBV5-1	TRBD1	once	TRBJ2-7	CASSFGTGHCEQYF	TGCGCCAGCAGCTTCGGGACAGGACATTGCGAGCAGTACTTC
TRBV2	-	-	TRBJ2-3	CASSEGWGLSTDTQYF	TGTGCCAGCAGTGAAGGTTGGGGGCTAAGCACAGATACGCAGTATTTT
TRBV9	TRBD2	once	TRBJ2-5	CASSVGSSGLYQETQYF	TGTGCCAGCAGCGTAGGAAGTAGCGGGCTCTATCAAGAGACCCAGTACTTC
TRBV4-1	TRBD2	-	TRBJ2-7	CASSQDPGRVDEQYF	TGCGCCAGCAGCCAAGACCCGGGGAGGGTGGACGAGCAGTACTTC
TRBV5-1	-	-	TRBJ2-3	CASSLWASPDTQYF	TGCGCCAGCAGCTTGTGGGCGAGTCCAGATACGCAGTATTTT
TRBV4-1	TRBD2	-	TRBJ2-7	CASSQDGTSSYEQYF	TGCGCCAGCAGCCAAGACGGGACTAGCTCCTACGAGCAGTACTTC
TRBV18	TRBD1	once	TRBJ2-7	CASSPRQGERNEQYF	TGTGCCAGCTCACCAAGACAGGGTGAGAGGAACGAGCAGTACTTC
TRBV19	TRBD2	-	TRBJ2-7	CASSSGLGLDEQYF	TGTGCCAGTAGTAGTGGACTAGGATTGGACGAGCAGTACTTC
TRBV2	TRBD1	-	TRBJ2-7	CASSEILQGVQYF	TGTGCCAGCAGTGAAATACTACAGGGGGTGCAGTACTTC
TRBV4-1	-	-	TRBJ2-5	CASSQDYRVQETQYF	TGCGCCAGCAGCCAAGATTACCGGGTTCAAGAGACCCAGTACTTC
TRBV5-8	-	-	TRBJ2-7	CASSFSEDSYEQYF	TGTGCCAGCAGCTTTTCGGAGGACTCCTACGAGCAGTACTTC
TRBV4-2	TRBD2	-	TRBJ2-7	CASSQPSGTYEQYF	TGTGCCAGCAGCCAACCTAGCGGTACCTACGAGCAGTACTTC
TRBV7-2	-	-	TRBJ2-2	CASSLAAGLAGELFF	TGTGCCAGCAGCCTCGCTGCGGGGCTGGCCGGGGAGCTGTTTTTT
TRBV5-1	TRBD1	-	TRBJ2-2	CASSLEGGYTGELFF	TGCGCCAGCAGCTTGGAAGGGGGCTACACCGGGGAGCTGTTTTTT
TRBV5-1	TRBD1	once	TRBJ1-1	CASSLTGADTEAFF	TGCGCCAGCAGCCTAACAGGGGCCGACACTGAAGCTTTCTTT
TRBV15	TRBD1	-	TRBJ2-7	CATSRDLWDSHEQYF	TGTGCCACCAGCAGAGATCTCTGGGACAGTCACGAGCAGTACTTC
TRBV2	-	-	TRBJ2-2	CASTRGRDGELFF	TGTGCCAGCACGCGGGGGCGCGACGGGGAGCTGTTTTTT
TRBV9	-	-	TRBJ1-1	CASGSGGGTEAFF	TGTGCCAGCGGATCCGGTGGGGGGACTGAAGCTTTCTTT
TRBV5-6	-	-	TRBJ2-7	CASSLLVSSYEQYF	TGTGCCAGCAGCTTGCTGGTGAGCTCCTACGAGCAGTACTTC
TRBV5-1	TRBD1	-	TRBJ2-3	CASSGTGEGDTQYF	TGCGCCAGCAGCGGGACAGGGGAAGGAGATACGCAGTATTTT
TRBV7-9	TRBD1	-	TRBJ2-3	CASSTPGTGSTDTQYF	TGTGCCAGCAGCACTCCCGGGACAGGGAGCACAGATACGCAGTATTTT
TRBV5-5	-	medium-sized	TRBJ1-5	CASSLDRNQPQHF	TGTGCCAGCAGCCTAGACAGAAATCAGCCCCAGCATTTT
TRBV9	TRBD1	-	TRBJ1-2	CASSPSPRGSGYTF	TGTGCCAGCAGCCCGTCCCCCAGGGGGTCTGGCTACACCTTC
TRBV9	TRBD2	-	TRBJ2-3	CASSVDGGGTDTQYF	TGTGCCAGCAGCGTAGACGGGGGGGGCACAGATACGCAGTATTTT
TRBV28	-	-	TRBJ1-3	CASFRVSGNTIYF	TGTGCCAGCTTTCGGGTTTCTGGAAACACCATATATTTT
TRBV6-5	TRBD2	-	TRBJ2-1	CASSYTSGGSYNEQFF	TGTGCCAGCAGTTACACGAGCGGGGGCTCCTACAATGAGCAGTTCTTC
TRBV6-1	-	-	TRBJ2-1	CASSETRTYNEQFF	TGTGCCAGCAGTGAAACAAGAACATACAATGAGCAGTTCTTC
TRBV9	-	-	TRBJ2-7	CASSVSGRYEQYF	TGTGCCAGCAGCGTCTCAGGGAGGTACGAGCAGTACTTC
TRBV28	TRBD1	once	TRBJ1-1	CASSLQDRAYAFF	TGTGCCAGCAGTTTACAGGACAGGGCTTATGCTTTCTTT
TRBV6-1	TRBD2	-	TRBJ2-2	CASRTSGRRTGELFF	TGTGCCAGCAGGACTAGCGGGAGGAGGACCGGGGAGCTGTTTTTT
TRBV6-1	-	-	TRBJ1-4	CASREDGLSNEKLFF	TGTGCCAGCAGGGAAGACGGGTTAAGTAATGAAAAACTGTTTTTT
TRBV5-1	TRBD1	-	TRBJ2-5	CASSRGQQETQYF	TGCGCCAGCAGCCGGGGACAGCAAGAGACCCAGTACTTC
TRBV5-1	TRBD2	-	TRBJ2-1	CASSSLAGGTEQFF	TGCGCCAGCAGCTCCTTAGCGGGAGGAACTGAGCAGTTCTTC
TRBV4-2	-	-	TRBJ1-2	CASSQDLRGLKYYGYTF	TGTGCCAGCAGCCAAGATCTTAGGGGACTCAAGTACTATGGCTACACCTTC
TRBV5-6	TRBD2	-	TRBJ2-1	CASSQTTGGPFNEQFF	TGTGCCAGCAGCCAAACTACGGGAGGGCCCTTCAATGAGCAGTTCTTC